Following are 6 T cell receptor beta chains from one sample sequenced in a study of regulatory T cells in long-lasting Graves disease. The time point is: newly diagnosed GD, antithyroid drugs for less than 3 months. After RNA was extracted from PBMCs, the TCR library was made from it. The TCR beta library used iRepertoire HTBI primers with Arm-PCR amplification of CDR3. TCRdb re-derived calls from the multiplex PCR reads in MiXCR, one entry per CDR3 protein. The sample comprises under 450,000 distinct CDR3 sequences, 15% to 20% of which are singletons, and about 19% rests with the top ten. These records were also assigned to another study, of T cells in Graves' hyperthyroidism and ophthalmopathy.

Sequenced material: peripheral blood mononuclear cells (PBMCs), taken at new diagnosis, from a patient treated with antithyroid drugs. The receptor source for this set is a woman under 30 with Graves disease.

Ten or more counts support this clonotype. The rearrangement joins TRBV3-1 to TRBJ1-4; possibly TRBD1 for D (5 bases). This CDR3 is built from 17 residues. V was pared by 1 base and J by 6 bases, with 18 bases between. CDR1 and CDR2 (germline): LGHDT, YNNKEL (reference sequence). CDR3: CASSQGLGVRVYEKLFF. The CDR3 coding sequence is TGTGCCAGCAGCCAAGGGCTTGGGGTCAGGGTTTATGAAAAACTGTTTTTT.

The sample holds many counts of this clonotype. This chain connects TRBV7-3 to TRBJ1-3, with D unclear. Germline assignment: CDR1 SGHTA and CDR2 FQGTGA. This CDR3 has 14 amino acids. V lost 11 bases, J lost 0 bases, and 14 bases lay in between. CDR3 DNA: TGTGCCCTGATAGGGCCTCACTCTGGAAACACCATATATTTT. Protein sequence: CALIGPHSGNTIYF.

This clonotype was seen many times. V is TRBV9 and J is TRBJ2-1; 7 positions agree with TRBD2. Germline loops: CDR1 SGDLS, CDR2 YYNGEE. The CDR3 totals 17 residues. After removal of 0 bases from V and 3 bases from J, the junction contained 9 bases not matched to a gene. The CDR3 reads CASSVAASLADYNEQFF. DNA for the CDR3: TGTGCCAGCAGCGTAGCTGCTTCGCTAGCGGACTACAATGAGCAGTTCTTC.

In this sample, this clonotype turned up a few times. CDR3 sequence reads: CAISGLPGARGNTIYF. The CDR3 DNA is TGTGCCATCAGTGGACTCCCAGGGGCGCGGGGAAACACCATATATTTT. V gene TRBV10-3 combines with J gene TRBJ1-3, with a tentative D call TRBD1 (6 bases). Germline lookup yields CDR1 ENHRY and CDR2 SYGVKD. With 4 bases removed from V and 4 bases from J, the gap between germline ends came to 17 bases. CDR3 size: 16 residues.

This clonotype has a handful of counts. This chain uses TRBV4-1 with TRBJ2-7; D unresolved. Germline V gene data show CDR1 as MGHRA and CDR2 as YSYEKL. This CDR3 contains 12 residues. V lost 3 bases to trimming and J lost 4 bases, with 7 bases between them. CDR3 protein: CASSHDDYEQYF. The CDR3 bases are TGCGCCAGCAGCCACGACGATTACGAGCAGTACTTC.

This clonotype was seen at least ten times. The chain links TRBV30 to TRBJ2-3, with D perhaps given as TRBD1 or TRBD2 (5 bases each). This CDR3 is 14 amino acids long. V was pared by 1 base and J by 2 bases, with 10 bases between. Germline values: CDR1 GTSNPN, CDR2 SVGIG (reference sequence). The CDR3 protein is CAWSGDRITDTQYF. The CDR3 DNA follows: TGTGCCTGGAGTGGGGACCGGATCACAGATACGCAGTATTTT.